A selection of T cell receptor beta chains follows, all from one sample in a study of T cells in Graves' hyperthyroidism and ophthalmopathy. TCRdb processed the multiplex PCR reads anew with MiXCR; each CDR3 protein has one entry. Of 690,000 or so distinct CDR3 sequences detected, under 20% appear once; the ten largest clones hold about a sixth. Sequences were obtained from blood. These receptors came from a woman aged 45 to 65 with Graves' hyperthyroidism that later progressed to Graves' ophthalmopathy. CDR3s include the opening cysteine and the closing phenylalanine or tryptophan. D genes are given only for firm matches.

V gene: TRBV7-9; D gene: NA; J gene: TRBJ1-1; CDR3 protein: CASSLGRAANTEAFF
V gene: TRBV30; D gene: TRBD1; J gene: TRBJ2-3; CDR3 protein: CAWGPTGSSTDTQYF
V gene: TRBV2; D gene: NA; J gene: TRBJ2-1; CDR3 protein: CASSVGRLNEQFF
V gene: TRBV7-8; D gene: NA; J gene: TRBJ2-7; CDR3 protein: CASSLGLPTYEQYF
V gene: TRBV27; D gene: NA; J gene: TRBJ2-1; CDR3 protein: CASSLFVENEQFF
V gene: TRBV11-2; D gene: TRBD2; J gene: TRBJ2-3; CDR3 protein: CASSPWIAGGTDTQYF
V gene: TRBV6-2/TRBV6-3; D gene: TRBD2; J gene: TRBJ2-1; CDR3 protein: CASIPSQGGNEQFF
V gene: TRBV5-1; D gene: NA; J gene: TRBJ1-2; CDR3 protein: CASSLDRVYGYTF
V gene: TRBV10-3; D gene: NA; J gene: TRBJ2-1; CDR3 protein: CAISPASSYNEQFF
V gene: TRBV5-1; D gene: TRBD1; J gene: TRBJ2-1; CDR3 protein: CASSPRQGNYNEQFF
V gene: TRBV7-9; D gene: NA; J gene: TRBJ2-3; CDR3 protein: CASSEGLNTDTQYF
V gene: TRBV29-1; D gene: NA; J gene: TRBJ2-7; CDR3 protein: CSVEYDGPGVPEQYF
V gene: TRBV10-3; D gene: NA; J gene: TRBJ2-7; CDR3 protein: CAISAGARRYSYEQYF
V gene: TRBV7-2; D gene: TRBD1; J gene: TRBJ2-7; CDR3 protein: CASSGLEGAGREQYF
V gene: TRBV7-8; D gene: NA; J gene: TRBJ1-2; CDR3 protein: CASSPTDWAWYGYTF
V gene: TRBV11-2; D gene: TRBD2; J gene: TRBJ2-5; CDR3 protein: CASSKMTASGGATETQYF
V gene: TRBV6-1; D gene: TRBD1; J gene: TRBJ2-1; CDR3 protein: CASSDTGQNSYNEQFF
V gene: TRBV2; D gene: TRBD2; J gene: TRBJ2-1; CDR3 protein: CASSPGLAGFNEQFF
V gene: TRBV29-1; D gene: TRBD1; J gene: TRBJ2-1; CDR3 protein: CSVGWDRGVYEQFF
V gene: TRBV18; D gene: TRBD2; J gene: TRBJ2-1; CDR3 protein: CASSPQSAGGRNEQFF
V gene: TRBV5-6; D gene: NA; J gene: TRBJ1-1; CDR3 protein: CASGSLGNTEAFF